These 9 T cell receptor beta chains were all obtained from the same sample, sequenced in a study of technical replicates of blood from several donors. The assay was immunoSEQ multiplex PCR, and TCRdb's table has in-frame clones only and misses some. This table has 85,000 to 100,000 clones, roughly 96% appearing once. Sequenced input: T cells isolated from PBMCs. These receptors came from a human donor in good health.

V is TRBV27 and J is TRBJ2-3; D might be TRBD2 (5 bases). Germline V gene sequence: CDR1 MNHEY, CDR2 SMNVEV (reference sequence). V was trimmed by 3 bases and J by 0 bases, leaving 7 bases between them. This CDR3 contains 14 residues. CDR3 coding DNA: TGTGCCAGCAGTTTGGACTCGAGCACAGATACGCAGTATTTT. Encoded protein: CASSLDSSTDTQYF.

This chain joins TRBV6-5 and TRBJ1-2, with D maybe TRBD1 (5 bases). The germline CDR1 and CDR2 sequences are MNHEY and SVGAGI. V lost 2 bases, J lost 4 bases, and 8 bases lay in between. This CDR3 comprises 13 residues. This chain's CDR3 is CASSYGAGYGYTF. As DNA, the CDR3 is TGTGCCAGCAGTTACGGGGCCGGCTATGGCTACACCTTC.

The CDR3 coding sequence is TGTGCCAGCAGCTTGGAGTGGCAACCTAACTATGGCTACACCTTC. This codes for CASSLEWQPNYGYTF. The rearrangement joins TRBV5-6 to TRBJ1-2; no firm D call. V gave up 0 bases and J gave up 0 bases, with 9 bases separating them. Germline V gene sequence: CDR1 SGHDT, CDR2 YYEEEE. The CDR3 totals 15 residues. The full variable domain, completed using reference TRBV5-6 and TRBJ1-2, is DAGVTQSPTHLIKTRGQQVTLRCSPKSGHDTVSWYQQALGQGPQFIFQYYEEEERQRGNFPDRFSGHQFPNYSSELNVNALLLGDSALYLCASSLEWQPNYGYTFGSGTRLTVV.

The CDR3 here is CASSLGGDTQYF. The CDR3 DNA reads TGTGCCAGCAGCTTGGGGGGGGATACGCAGTATTTT. The chain has TRBV11-2 and TRBJ2-3, with TRBD2 matching over 7 bases. The junction had 0 bases not matched to a gene; V was cut back by 3 bases and J by 6 bases. The length of the CDR3 is 12 residues. Germline loops: CDR1 SGHAT, CDR2 FQNNGV.

The chain links TRBV10-1 to TRBJ2-7, with D possibly TRBD1 on 6 matching bases. This CDR3 region has 16 residues. Germline V gene lookup returns CDR1 WNHNN and CDR2 SYGVQD (reference sequence). Trimming took off 0 bases at V and 3 bases at J, with 15 bases between the two ends. The CDR3 DNA is TGCGCCAGCAGTGAGTCGAAGGTCAGGGGTAACTACGAGCAGTACTTC. Protein product: CASSESKVRGNYEQYF.

The chain employs TRBV9 and TRBJ2-3; TRBD2 might be the D (6 bases). Germline V lookup: CDR1 SGDLS, CDR2 YYNGEE. The CDR3 is 16 residues long. Deletions cut 0 bases from V and 4 bases from J, with 15 bases between. CDR3 amino acids: CASSVEPGVLADTQYF. As DNA, the CDR3 is TGTGCCAGCAGCGTAGAGCCGGGAGTTCTGGCAGATACGCAGTATTTT. Using reference TRBV9 and TRBJ2-3 for the parts outside the CDR3, the full variable domain is DSGVTQTPKHLITATGQRVTLRCSPRSGDLSVYWYQQSLDQGLQFLIQYYNGEERAKGNILERFSAQQFPDLHSELNLSSLELGDSALYFCASSVEPGVLADTQYFGPGTRLTVL.

V usage is TRBV7-9 and J usage is TRBJ1-2, with D uncertain. Germline V gene lookup returns CDR1 SEHNR and CDR2 FQNEAQ (reference sequence). Trimming removed 5 bases from V and 4 bases from J, with 14 bases in between. The CDR3 has 14 amino acids. CDR3 amino acids: CASSPFSPLYGYTF. CDR3 sequence (DNA): TGTGCCAGCAGCCCGTTTAGCCCCCTCTATGGCTACACCTTC.

This clone was found once. The CDR3 loop reads CASSIGPNEKLFF. Written as DNA, the CDR3 is TGTGCCAGTAGTATTGGGCCTAATGAAAAACTGTTTTTT. This chain links TRBV19 with TRBJ1-4, with unresolved D. Between the trimmed V and J ends, which lost 3 bases and 3 bases, there was a span of 5 bases. The CDR3 is 13 residues long. Germline values: CDR1 LNHDA, CDR2 SQIVND (reference sequence).

The CDR3 loop is CASSLAGTSRPNEQFF. The CDR3 region has the DNA TGTGCCAGCAGCTTAGCCGGGACTAGCAGACCCAATGAGCAGTTCTTC. This sequence joins TRBV7-9 and TRBJ2-1; 9 bases are a match to TRBD2. This CDR3 contains 16 residues. Germline CDR1 reads SEHNR; CDR2 reads FQNEAQ (reference sequence). V shed 0 bases, J shed 6 bases, and the junction held 6 bases outside the gene matches.